Listed below are T cell receptor beta chains from one sample, sequenced in a study of T cell responses to AZD1222 COVID-19 vaccine. The table came from immunoSEQ multiplex PCR; TCRdb's copy has only in-frame clones and leaves some out. The sample carries about 120,000 clones, about 85% recorded once. This specimen consisted of peripheral blood, obtained 28 days after the second AZD1222 dose. These receptors all stem from an adult who received the AZD1222 COVID-19 vaccine. Each CDR3 is given with its conserved first and last residue. Each record gives: J gene, V gene, clone size, D gene, CDR3 DNA, CDR3 protein. A D gene is named only where the DNA matches it firmly. Not all rows give a size; the values are once, few, many and, for expanded clones, a class.

TRBJ1-2 | TRBV19 | . | TRBD1 | TGTGCCAGTAGTACCATGCTCTTACAGGGGGACGTAATGGATGGCTACACCTTC | CASSTMLLQGDVMDGYTF
TRBJ1-5 | TRBV7-2 | once | TRBD1 | TGTGCCAGCAGCTTAGGGGACAGGGTAGTTAGCAATCAGCCCCAGCATTTT | CASSLGDRVVSNQPQHF
TRBJ2-1 | TRBV19 | . | . | TGTGCCAGTAGGGTGGGGACACTATACAATGAGCAGTTCTTC | CASRVGTLYNEQFF
TRBJ2-3 | TRBV12-3/TRBV12-4 | . | . | TGTGCCAGCAGGTTTAGCCCTGGAGATACGCAGTATTTT | CASRFSPGDTQYF
TRBJ2-1 | TRBV10-1 | once | . | TGCGCCAGCACCCTTTTGGGCCTGGAACGGGGGAGTACCTACAATGAGCAGTTCTTC | CASTLLGLERGSTYNEQFF
TRBJ2-3 | TRBV5-1 | once | TRBD2 | TGCGCCAGCAGCTTGGCCTCGGGCGGGGGTAGCACAGATACGCAGTATTTT | CASSLASGGGSTDTQYF
TRBJ2-2 | TRBV5-1 | few | TRBD1 | TGCGCCAGCAGCTTGGGACAGGGGGTGGACACCGGGGAGCTGTTTTTT | CASSLGQGVDTGELFF
TRBJ1-1 | TRBV10-2 | . | . | TGCGCCAGCAGGGACAGTGTGAACACTGAAGCTTTCTTT | CASRDSVNTEAFF
TRBJ2-7 | TRBV3-1/TRBV3-2 | . | TRBD1 | TGTGCCAGCAGCCACACCGGGACAGGGGGCTACGAGCAGTACTTC | CASSHTGTGGYEQYF
TRBJ1-2 | TRBV5-1 | once | . | TGCGCCAGCAGCTTGGAAGGGGGGCCGAGCTATGGCTACACCTTC | CASSLEGGPSYGYTF
TRBJ1-4 | TRBV28 | . | . | TGTGCCAGCACTAGGGCTCCAAATGAAAAACTGTTTTTT | CASTRAPNEKLFF
TRBJ2-1 | TRBV7-3 | . | . | TGTGCCAGCAGCTTATCCGGGGGGCTCCTGTACAATGAGCAGTTCTTC | CASSLSGGLLYNEQFF
TRBJ2-7 | TRBV3-1/TRBV3-2 | . | . | TGTGCCAGCAGCCTCACGAATATAGGCTACGAGCAGTACTTC | CASSLTNIGYEQYF
TRBJ1-4 | TRBV18 | . | . | TGTGCCAGCTCCCCAGCCACGGGCGAAAAACTGTTTTTT | CASSPATGEKLFF
TRBJ2-1 | TRBV29-1 | . | TRBD1 | TGCAGCGTTCCACCGGGACAGGGGGCTCGCAATGAGCAGTTCTTC | CSVPPGQGARNEQFF
TRBJ1-2 | TRBV6-5 | . | . | TGTGCCAGCAGTTACTCGGGCGTTCTCGGGTTCTATGGCTACACCTTC | CASSYSGVLGFYGYTF
TRBJ1-5 | TRBV19 | . | . | TGTGCCAGTAGTATATCCCGTTTTGGGAATCAGCCCCAGCATTTT | CASSISRFGNQPQHF
TRBJ2-2 | TRBV2 | few | . | TGTGCCAGCAGTAACCAGAGGGGTGCCGGGGAGCTGTTTTTT | CASSNQRGAGELFF
TRBJ1-1 | TRBV6-4 | . | TRBD1 | TGTGCCAGCAAAGGACAGGGGGCCGATACTGGTGAAGCTTTCTTT | CASKGQGADTGEAFF
TRBJ1-1 | TRBV9 | . | . | TGTGCCAGCAGCGACCTGGGCGGGACTGAAGCTTTCTTT | CASSDLGGTEAFF
TRBJ2-1 | TRBV11-2 | . | . | TGTGCCAGCAGGGGCAGGGGGGAATACAATGAGCAGTTCTTC | CASRGRGEYNEQFF
TRBJ2-3 | TRBV5-1 | . | . | TGCGCCAGCAGCTTGGAAGGCCGCATACTAGCTGATACGCAGTATTTT | CASSLEGRILADTQYF